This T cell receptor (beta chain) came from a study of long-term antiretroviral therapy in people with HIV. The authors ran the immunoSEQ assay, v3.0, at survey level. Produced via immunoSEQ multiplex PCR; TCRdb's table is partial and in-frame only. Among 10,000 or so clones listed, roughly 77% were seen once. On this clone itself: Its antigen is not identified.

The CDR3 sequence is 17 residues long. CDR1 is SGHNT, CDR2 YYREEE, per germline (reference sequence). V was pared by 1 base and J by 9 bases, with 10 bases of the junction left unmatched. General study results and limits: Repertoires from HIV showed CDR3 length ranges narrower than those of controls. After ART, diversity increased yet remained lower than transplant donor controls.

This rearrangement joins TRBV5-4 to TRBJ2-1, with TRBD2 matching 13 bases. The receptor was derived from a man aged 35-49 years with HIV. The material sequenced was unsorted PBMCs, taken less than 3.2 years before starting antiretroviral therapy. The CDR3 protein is CASSLQKPGLAGFEQFF. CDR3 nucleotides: TGTGCCAGCAGCTTGCAGAAGCCGGGACTAGCGGGATTTGAGCAGTTCTTC.